These T cell receptor beta chains were read from a single sample in a study of cytomegalovirus exposure and HLA in healthy donors. The protocol was immunoSEQ multiplex PCR, while the TCRdb copy is restricted to in-frame clones and leaves out a portion. The sample carries 200,000 to 250,000 clones, roughly 80% recorded once. Material for sequencing was PBMCs. Receptor source: a man aged 25-45 years in good health and CMV-seronegative. CDR3s include the opening cysteine and the closing phenylalanine or tryptophan. D genes are given only for firm matches. A row's size may be missing; if present it is once, few, many or a size class.

TRBD1 - TRBJ1-2 TRBV5-4 CASSLAGQGARYGYTF TGTGCCAGCAGCTTGGCCGGACAGGGGGCGCGGTATGGCTACACCTTC
TRBD1 - TRBJ1-2 TRBV28 CASSHPGTARYYGYTF TGTGCCAGCAGTCACCCCGGGACAGCCCGCTACTATGGCTACACCTTC
TRBD2 - TRBJ2-2 TRBV14 CASSQGGARNTGELFF TGTGCCAGCAGCCAGGGAGGGGCCCGGAACACCGGGGAGCTGTTTTTT
TRBD1 - TRBJ2-7 TRBV28 CASSRPGQGGYEQYF TGTGCCAGCAGCCGTCCGGGACAGGGAGGCTACGAGCAGTACTTC
- - TRBJ1-2 TRBV14 CASSRGLTNYGYTF TGTGCCAGCAGCCGCGGACTGACGAACTATGGCTACACCTTC
- - TRBJ2-7 TRBV7-6 CASSLDGDYEQYF TGTGCCAGCAGCTTAGACGGAGACTACGAGCAGTACTTC
- - TRBJ1-5 TRBV4-2 CASSQDIGVGQPQHF TGTGCCAGCAGCCAAGATATAGGGGTAGGGCAGCCCCAGCATTTT
TRBD1 once TRBJ1-1 TRBV7-2 CASSPDRGALGAFF TGTGCCAGCAGCCCGGACAGGGGGGCCCTTGGAGCTTTCTTT
- - TRBJ1-4 TRBV5-1 CASSLKRGSMANEKLFF TGCGCCAGCAGCTTGAAAAGGGGGAGTATGGCTAATGAAAAACTGTTTTTT
- - TRBJ1-5 TRBV4-1 CASSQVGGRSPNQPQHF TGCGCCAGCAGCCAAGTGGGTGGCAGGTCTCCTAATCAGCCCCAGCATTTT
TRBD1 - TRBJ2-7 TRBV5-1 CASSSTGQGAYEQYF TGCGCCAGCAGCTCGACCGGACAGGGCGCCTACGAGCAGTACTTC
- few TRBJ2-3 TRBV4-3 CASSHWLTDTQYF TGCGCCAGCAGCCACTGGCTCACAGATACGCAGTATTTT
TRBD1 - TRBJ2-4 TRBV5-1 CASSLPGQGNIQYF TGCGCCAGCAGCTTGCCGGGACAGGGAAACATTCAGTACTTC
TRBD1 - TRBJ2-5 TRBV29-1 CSVDETGGQETQYF TGCAGCGTTGACGAGACAGGGGGCCAAGAGACCCAGTACTTC
- - TRBJ1-5 TRBV16 CASSRQNNQPQHF TGTGCCAGCAGCCGACAGAATAATCAGCCCCAGCATTTT
- - TRBJ1-6 TRBV6-5 CASSRSGAGYSPLHF TGTGCCAGCAGTCGTTCAGGGGCAGGGTATTCACCCCTCCACTTT
- - TRBJ1-5 TRBV6-1 CASSEGTGSTQPQHF TGTGCCAGCAGTGAGGGAACAGGGAGTACTCAGCCCCAGCATTTT
- - TRBJ2-3 TRBV4-2 CASSQEEGRGTDTQYF TGTGCCAGCAGCCAAGAGGAGGGGCGGGGCACAGATACGCAGTATTTT
TRBD2 - TRBJ2-1 TRBV7-9 CSSSLFNGGSSYNEQFF TGTTCCAGCAGCCTGTTTAACGGGGGGAGCTCCTACAATGAGCAGTTCTTC
- - TRBJ1-1 TRBV4-1 CASSQTLRGIRTDSMNTEAFF TGCGCCAGCAGCCAAACCCTTAGGGGAATTCGGACAGATTCCATGAACACTGAAGCTTTCTTT
- once TRBJ2-2 TRBV5-6 CASSATENTGELFF TGTGCCAGCAGCGCGACAGAAAACACCGGGGAGCTGTTTTTT
- few TRBJ1-4 TRBV5-4 CASSLRRDNEKLFF TGTGCCAGCAGCTTAAGACGGGATAATGAAAAACTGTTTTTT
- - TRBJ1-4 TRBV27 CASSLQRGGEKLFF TGTGCCAGCAGTTTACAAAGGGGGGGTGAAAAACTGTTTTTT
- - TRBJ1-2 TRBV28 CASSLGALYGYTF TGTGCCAGCAGTTTAGGAGCGCTATATGGCTACACCTTC
- - TRBJ2-1 TRBV7-3 CASSLNAGSSYNEQFF TGTGCCAGCAGCTTAAACGCGGGGAGCTCCTACAATGAGCAGTTCTTC
- - TRBJ1-6 TRBV27 CASSVDEGSPLHF TGTGCCAGCAGTGTGGACGAGGGTTCACCCCTCCACTTT
- - TRBJ2-1 TRBV16 CASSQTNEQFF TGTGCCAGCAGCCAGACAAATGAGCAGTTCTTC
TRBD2 - TRBJ2-1 TRBV28 CASSGGWNEQFF TGTGCCAGCAGCGGGGGGTGGAATGAGCAGTTCTTC
- - TRBJ2-7 TRBV11-2 CASSPYISYEQYF TGTGCCAGCAGCCCTTACATCAGCTACGAGCAGTACTTC